These 22 T cell receptor beta chains share one sample of origin, sequenced in a study of T cell clones after liver transplantation. TCRdb's table, derived via immunoSEQ multiplex PCR, lists solely in-frame clones and lacks some. Of about 51,000 clones in the sample, roughly 70% are singletons; the top ten hold over 9.5%. Source: CD4+ T cells from blood, taken approximately 54 months after liver transplant. The receptors derive from a human patient who received a liver transplant. Some T cells may be the graft donor's.

The V and J genes are TRBV6-5 and TRBJ1-1; 9 bases line up with TRBD1. Trimming cost V 5 bases and J 7 bases; bases outside gene matches: 8. Germline V gene data show CDR1 as MNHEY and CDR2 as SVGAGI. CDR3 size: 14 residues. CDR3 sequence reads: CASSPGQGRGEAFF. The DNA for the CDR3 is TGTGCCAGCAGTCCTGGACAGGGGAGGGGTGAAGCTTTCTTT.

V usage is TRBV14 and J usage is TRBJ2-7; TRBD2 matches 12 bases. This CDR3 spans 15 amino acids. V dropped 6 bases and J dropped 1; count of bases not matched to a gene: 4. The germline V gene encodes CDR1 SGHDN and CDR2 FVKESK. The CDR3 protein is CASRSGLAGSYEQYF. CDR3 DNA: TGTGCCAGCAGATCCGGACTAGCGGGGTCCTACGAGCAGTACTTC.

The chain recombines TRBV20-1 with TRBJ2-3; D gene unclear. In germline, CDR1 is DFQATT, CDR2 SNEGSKA (reference sequence). The CDR3 runs 11 residues. V was trimmed by 7 bases and J by 3 bases, leaving 8 bases between them. DNA of the CDR3: TGCAGTGTTTTAACTACAGATACGCAGTATTTT. This translates into CSVLTTDTQYF.

This chain joins TRBV7-8 and TRBJ1-4, with D tentatively TRBD1 (6 bases). This CDR3 comprises 14 residues. With 1 base removed from V and 3 bases from J, the gap between germline ends came to 6 bases. Germline V gene sequence: CDR1 SGHVS, CDR2 FQNEAQ. The CDR3 coding sequence is TGTGCCAGCAGCTTAGGGACAGCTAATGAAAAACTGTTTTTT. Translation gives CASSLGTANEKLFF.

In its sample, this clone was seen a few times. The chain joins TRBV7-9 to TRBJ1-1, with no clear D. CDR1 is SEHNR and CDR2 is FQNEAQ in the germline V gene (reference sequence). V gave up 1 base and J gave up 5 bases, with 14 bases separating them. The CDR3 contains 15 residues. This CDR3 reads CASSLGTIMGTEAFF. DNA for the CDR3: TGTGCCAGCAGCTTAGGAACCATAATGGGGACTGAAGCTTTCTTT.

The chain employs TRBV27 and TRBJ1-1, with D unresolved. Trimming shortened V by 3 bases and J by 12 bases, and 14 bases separated the two germline ends. CDR1 MNHEY and CDR2 SMNVEV come from the germline V gene (reference sequence). The CDR3 sequence is 12 residues long. This CDR3 is CASSFREGAPFF. The CDR3 nucleotides read TGTGCCAGCAGTTTTCGGGAGGGAGCACCTTTCTTT.

This clone has only a few counts. The chain couples TRBV10-3 to TRBJ1-3; D is uncertain. V lost 6 bases, J lost 4 bases, and 7 bases lay in between. CDR3 length: 12 residues. Germline lookup yields CDR1 ENHRY and CDR2 SYGVKD. For the CDR3, the DNA is TGTGCCATCAGCCAGCCCGGAAACACCATATATTTT. Protein sequence: CAISQPGNTIYF.

The chain joins TRBV4-2 to TRBJ2-1, with 13 bases lining up with TRBD2. The CDR3 is 17 residues long. J was trimmed by 5 bases and V by 1 base; bases with no gene match: 5. Germline CDR1 LGHNA, CDR2 YNFKEQ. The CDR3 DNA reads as TGTGCCAGCAGCCAAGTAATGACTAGCGGGGGGAACAATGAGCAGTTCTTC. This codes for CASSQVMTSGGNNEQFF.

CDR3 residues: CASSQAGTGGPLGTEAFF. The CDR3 nucleotides are TGTGCCAGCAGCCAAGCCGGGACAGGGGGCCCTTTAGGAACTGAAGCTTTCTTT. This chain joins TRBV7-3 and TRBJ1-1, with 12 bases identical to TRBD1. The germline gives CDR1 SGHTA, CDR2 FQGTGA. After removal of 5 bases from V and 5 bases from J, the junction contained 15 bases not matched to a gene. CDR3 length equals 18 residues.

V and J are TRBV4-1 and TRBJ1-6, with 12 nucleotides matching TRBD1. This CDR3 has 19 residues. Per germline, CDR1 MGHRA and CDR2 YSYEKL. Germline trimming cut 3 bases from V and 3 bases from J; bases unmatched to any gene: 9. CDR3 nucleotides: TGCGCCAGCAGCCACGGACTCCGGGACAGGGGGCACTATAATTCACCCCTCCACTTT. Translated, it gives CASSHGLRDRGHYNSPLHF.

V and J are TRBV20-1 and TRBJ2-1; D assignment may be TRBD1 or TRBD2 (5 bases each). This CDR3 is built from 11 residues. Trimming cost V 5 bases and J 12 bases, with 14 bases left between them. Germline loops: CDR1 DFQATT, CDR2 SNEGSKA (reference sequence). The CDR3 is CSAWDEEWQFF. The CDR3 nucleotides are TGCAGTGCTTGGGACGAGGAGTGGCAGTTCTTC.

The chain carries TRBV10-3 and TRBJ1-2, with unresolved D. This CDR3 is built from 14 residues. The V end lost 5 bases, the J end lost 1 base, and 11 bases lay between the germline ends. In germline, CDR1 is ENHRY, CDR2 SYGVKD. The CDR3 here is CAISPNDDNYGYTF. DNA for the CDR3: TGTGCCATCAGTCCCAACGATGATAACTATGGCTACACCTTC.

V is TRBV9 and J is TRBJ1-1; D not certain. This CDR3 is 15 amino acids long. V shed 1 base and J shed 3 bases, with 13 bases lying between them. CDR1 is SGDLS and CDR2 is YYNGEE in the germline V gene. CDR3 coding DNA: TGTGCCAGCAGCGTATACGGAGGGAAGGACACTGAAGCTTTCTTT. Translating it yields CASSVYGGKDTEAFF.

The CDR3 region is CASSLTGQGAYEQYF. In DNA, the CDR3 is TGTGCCAGCAGCTTAACGGGACAGGGGGCCTACGAGCAGTACTTC. The V and J genes are TRBV11-2 and TRBJ2-7; TRBD1 agrees at 11 bases. The germline V gene encodes CDR1 SGHAT and CDR2 FQNNGV. This CDR3 is 15 amino acids long. Unmatched junction bases numbered 2, after V lost 2 bases and J lost 2 bases.

This clone was counted only a few times. This chain joins TRBV27 and TRBJ1-6; D remains unclear. This CDR3 spans 13 amino acids. V shed 4 bases and J shed 6 bases, with 7 bases lying between them. CDR1 and CDR2 from the germline V gene are MNHEY and SMNVEV (reference sequence). The CDR3 here is CASSSDPNSPLHF. CDR3 nucleotides: TGTGCCAGCAGTTCGGACCCTAATTCACCCCTCCACTTT.

This rearrangement joins TRBV5-1 to TRBJ2-6, with D unclear. This CDR3 has 14 amino acids. Per the germline V gene, CDR1 is SGHRS and CDR2 is YFSETQ. The ends were cut back, 0 bases at V and 1 base at J, with 2 bases in the middle. This chain's CDR3 is CASSLVSGANVLTF. The CDR3 region has the DNA TGCGCCAGCAGCTTGGTATCTGGGGCCAACGTCCTGACTTTC.

The chain recombines TRBV2 with TRBJ2-5; D is possibly TRBD1 or TRBD2 (5 bases each). The length of the CDR3 is 13 residues. Germline-derived CDR1 and CDR2 are SNHLY and FYNNEI. Trimming pared 7 bases from V and 4 bases from J, leaving 13 bases between. CDR3 region: CASTGLRGETQYF. In nucleotides, the CDR3 is TGTGCCAGCACGGGGTTGAGGGGAGAGACCCAGTACTTC.

The gene calls are TRBV5-4 and TRBJ1-2; D is unclear. CDR3 length equals 12 residues. V lost 3 bases and J lost 8, with 11 bases in between. Germline CDR1 is SGHNT and CDR2 is YYREEE (reference sequence). The CDR3 sequence: CASSSPLRGYTF. CDR3 DNA: TGTGCCAGCAGCTCACCCCTAAGGGGCTACACCTTC.

The chain employs TRBV7-8 and TRBJ2-2; either TRBD1 or TRBD2 may fit D (6 bases each). Per germline, CDR1 SGHVS and CDR2 FQNEAQ. V lost 2 bases, J lost 1 base, and 11 bases lay in between. The CDR3 runs 16 residues. CDR3 bases: TGTGCCAGCAGCTTATGGGGGGCCGTGAACACCGGGGAGCTGTTTTTT. This gives the protein CASSLWGAVNTGELFF.

This clone appeared a single time. J is TRBJ2-7 and V is TRBV7-9; 10 bases line up with TRBD1. The CDR3 consists of 15 residues. From germline, CDR1 is SEHNR and CDR2 FQNEAQ (reference sequence). The V gene end was trimmed by 5 bases and the J gene end by 10 bases; junction bases not matched to a gene: 14. Here the CDR3 DNA reads TGTGCCAGCAGCAGGTGGGGTTGGACAGGGGGGATTCAGTACTTC. This encodes CASSRWGWTGGIQYF.

The V gene is TRBV18, the J gene TRBJ2-7; D perhaps matches TRBD2 (6 bases). From germline, CDR1 is KGHSH and CDR2 LQKENI. V was clipped by 6 bases and J by 4 bases, with 10 bases between them. This CDR3 region has 12 residues. The CDR3 loop reads CASSPGRYEQYF. CDR3 nucleotide sequence: TGTGCCAGCTCTCCCGGGAGATACGAGCAGTACTTC.

The CDR3 protein is CASSSWMTSGATGELFF. DNA for the CDR3: TGTGCCAGCAGCAGCTGGATGACTAGCGGGGCTACCGGGGAGCTGTTTTTT. The V and J genes are TRBV5-6 and TRBJ2-2; 11 positions match TRBD2. The CDR3 has 17 residues. The junction had 10 bases not matched to a gene; V was cut back by 4 bases and J by 5 bases. The germline CDR1 and CDR2 sequences are SGHDT and YYEEEE.